These 7 T cell receptor beta chains came from one sample sequenced in a study of T cell responses to AZD1222 COVID-19 vaccine. Some clones are missing from TCRdb's copy, which holds only in-frame ones; the method was immunoSEQ multiplex PCR. The sample yields roughly 180,000 clones, roughly 93% seen once. This sample comprised peripheral blood, obtained on day 0 of AZD1222 vaccination. These receptors were taken from an adult in good health.

V and J are TRBV7-9 and TRBJ1-5; no firm D call. The CDR3 loop spans 12 amino acids. Germline-derived CDR1 and CDR2 are SEHNR and FQNEAQ (reference sequence). The V end was cut by 5 bases, the J end by 5 bases, with 7 bases between. The CDR3 protein is CASSPRDQPQHF. The DNA of the CDR3 is TGTGCCAGCAGCCCCCGGGATCAGCCCCAGCATTTT.

The chain couples TRBV11-2 to TRBJ1-3; no definite D call. Trimming stripped 3 bases from V and 1 base from J, with 1 base between. CDR3 size: 12 residues. Looked up from germline, CDR1 is SGHAT and CDR2 is FQNNGV. Here the CDR3 reads CASSFSGNTIYF. The CDR3, as DNA: TGTGCCAGCAGCTTTTCTGGAAACACCATATATTTT.

Only a few counts were recorded for this clone. The chain is built from TRBV6-5 and TRBJ2-2, with TRBD1 identical over 9 bases. V gave up 6 bases and J gave up 5 bases; unmatched junction bases: 7. In germline, CDR1 is MNHEY, CDR2 SVGAGI. The CDR3 runs 15 residues. The CDR3 DNA sequence: TGTGCCAGCAGAGTCCCGGGACAGGGAACCGGGGAGCTGTTTTTT. Protein: CASRVPGQGTGELFF.

The rearrangement joins TRBV24-1 to TRBJ2-2; D is possibly TRBD1 (5 bases). Germline V gives CDR1 KGHDR, CDR2 SFDVKD. The CDR3 contains 15 residues. Trimming shortened V by 7 bases and J by 2 bases, and 13 bases separated the two germline ends. The CDR3 sequence: CATRFGQGNTGELFF. The CDR3 region has the DNA TGTGCCACCAGGTTTGGGCAGGGCAACACCGGGGAGCTGTTTTTT.

V and J are TRBV7-8 and TRBJ2-5; 12 bases map to TRBD2. V dropped 8 bases and J dropped 5; count of bases not matched to a gene: 6. Germline lookup yields CDR1 SGHVS and CDR2 FQNEAQ. The CDR3 is 14 amino acids. The CDR3, as DNA: TGTGCCAGCTCCCGTCTAGCGGGGGGGGAGACCCAGTACTTC. Protein: CASSRLAGGETQYF.

The J gene is TRBJ1-2, the V gene TRBV10-3; possibly TRBD1 for D (6 bases). V lost 0 bases and J 5 bases, leaving 13 bases between the germline ends. The CDR3 sequence is 15 residues long. Germline assignment: CDR1 ENHRY and CDR2 SYGVKD. The CDR3 DNA follows: TGTGCCATCAGTGAGTCCTTAGGGACAAGTTATGGCTACACCTTC. Amino acid sequence: CAISESLGTSYGYTF.

The V and J genes are TRBV28 and TRBJ2-3, with unresolved D. The germline gives CDR1 MDHEN, CDR2 SYDVKM. CDR3 length: 17 amino acids. The V end lost 3 bases, the J end lost 1 base, and 17 bases lay between the germline ends. CDR3 bases: TGTGCCAGCAGTTTGTCTCCCCGGGTCAGTGGCACAGATACGCAGTATTTT. It codes for CASSLSPRVSGTDTQYF.